These T cell receptor beta chains were read from a single sample in a study of early T cells in non-severe SARS-CoV-2 infection. Each CDR3 protein gets one entry after TCRdb re-called the 5' RACE reads with MiXCR. The table has fewer than 50,000 distinct CDR3 sequences, around 6.5% seen once. This specimen consisted of whole blood, obtained at baseline. The source of these receptors is an adult who was a healthcare worker with PCR-confirmed SARS-CoV-2 infection or an uninfected control (not recorded which). Each CDR3 is given with its conserved first and last residue. The D gene is left open where the match is weak. A row's size may be missing; if present it is once, few, many or a size class.

clone size,D gene,J gene,V gene,CDR3 DNA,CDR3 protein
many,NA,TRBJ2-7,TRBV7-9,TGTGCCAGCAGCGACCACCTTTACGAGCAGTACTTC,CASSDHLYEQYF
few,NA,TRBJ1-4,TRBV28,TGTGCCAGCTCGAGGCCGTCGGCGTCAGGGAGGGAAAAACTGTTTTTT,CASSRPSASGREKLFF
NA,TRBD2,TRBJ2-7,TRBV5-4,TGTGCCAGCAGCTTGGCCGGGAGGGTGTACGAGCAGTACTTC,CASSLAGRVYEQYF
many,NA,TRBJ1-1,TRBV18,TGTGCCAGCTCAACGGGGTATGACACTGAAGTTTTCTTT,CASSTGYDTEVFF
NA,NA,TRBJ2-1,TRBV7-9,TGTGCCAGCAGCCCCAGCGGGTTCTCCTACAATGAGCAGTTCTTC,CASSPSGFSYNEQFF
many,NA,TRBJ2-1,TRBV29-1,TGCAGCGTTGGGGGATACAATGAGCAGTTCTTC,CSVGGYNEQFF
many,TRBD1,TRBJ2-5,TRBV7-2,TGTGCCAGCAGCCGGGACAGGCAAGAGACCCAGTACTTC,CASSRDRQETQYF
few,NA,TRBJ1-1,TRBV2,TGTGCCAGCAGTGAGGAGAGGAACACTGAAGCTTTCTTT,CASSEERNTEAFF
few,NA,TRBJ1-4,TRBV4-3,TGCGCCAGCAGCCGGGCTTCGGGCGCAAACTATAATGAAAAACTGTTTTTT,CASSRASGANYNEKLFF
many,TRBD2,TRBJ2-5,TRBV5-1,TGCGCCAGCAGCTTGGCTTTTGGCGGGGGAGGATCGTACCAAGAGACCCAGTACTTC,CASSLAFGGGGSYQETQYF
many,NA,TRBJ1-1,TRBV20-1,TGCAGTGCTAGACCCTCGGGGAACACTGAAGCTTTCTTT,CSARPSGNTEAFF
few,NA,TRBJ1-1,TRBV5-1,TGCGCCAGCAGCTTGCAGTTGGAAGCTTTCTTT,CASSLQLEAFF
many,TRBD1,TRBJ1-1,TRBV29-1,TGCAGCGTTGAAGGCCTTCCCGGGACAGGGGTGCCTGAAGCTTTCTTT,CSVEGLPGTGVPEAFF
many,NA,TRBJ1-1,TRBV20-1,TGCAGTGCTACTAGTTCCGGGAATGAAGCTTTCTTT,CSATSSGNEAFF
NA,NA,TRBJ1-6,TRBV12-5,TGTGCTAGTGGTAAGGGGGGCTATTCACCCCTCCACTTT,CASGKGGYSPLHF
few,TRBD1,TRBJ1-1,TRBV28,TGTGCCAGCAGAACCGGGACAGGGGTGAACACTGAAGCTTTCTTT,CASRTGTGVNTEAFF
many,TRBD2,TRBJ2-3,TRBV7-2,TGTGCCAGCAGCTTAACTAGCGGGGGATACACAGATACGCAGTATTTT,CASSLTSGGYTDTQYF
many,TRBD2,TRBJ2-3,TRBV9,TGTGCCAGCACGCGGGGGACCGGACGAACGCAGTATTTT,CASTRGTGRTQYF
medium-sized,NA,TRBJ2-7,TRBV9,TGTGCCAGCAGCGTAGCTAACAGCTACCCCTACGAGCAGTACTTC,CASSVANSYPYEQYF
many,TRBD1,TRBJ2-2,TRBV5-4,TGTGCCAGCAGCCACAACAGGGGAAACACCGGGGAGCTGTTTTTT,CASSHNRGNTGELFF
many,NA,TRBJ1-2,TRBV27,TGTGCCACCTCCCGGGGGACGGGTGGCTACACCTTC,CATSRGTGGYTF
few,NA,TRBJ2-7,TRBV20-1,TGCAGTGCTAGATCCCAGACTGGGGAGCAGTACTTC,CSARSQTGEQYF
few,TRBD1,TRBJ2-1,TRBV28,TGTGCCAGCAGTCCCCCCCTCGGACAGGGGGTCCGGAATGAGCAGTTCTTC,CASSPPLGQGVRNEQFF
many,TRBD1,TRBJ2-7,TRBV4-3,TGCGCCAGCAGCCAAGATCCCTCGACAGGGCGATACGAGCAGTACTTC,CASSQDPSTGRYEQYF
many,NA,TRBJ2-5,TRBV7-2,TGTGCCAGCGGCGGGGGCCGGGGGACCCAGTACTTC,CASGGGRGTQYF
NA,NA,TRBJ1-5,TRBV7-2,TGTGCCAGCAGCATAGACGGGGGTAATCAGCCCCAGCATTTT,CASSIDGGNQPQHF
many,NA,TRBJ1-2,TRBV7-9,TGTGCCAGCAGCTTACGGGACAATCTAATTAACTATGGCTACACCTTC,CASSLRDNLINYGYTF
many,TRBD1,TRBJ2-2,TRBV19,TGTGCCAGTAGTATAAAGGGGACAGGGAATACCGGGGAGCTGTTTTTT,CASSIKGTGNTGELFF